A selection of T cell receptor beta chains follows, all from one sample in a study of control samples from healthy donors and cancer patients. The table came from immunoSEQ multiplex PCR; TCRdb's copy has only in-frame clones and leaves some out. The data hold about 140,000 clones, with roughly 94% observed a single time. Sequencing was performed on blood. These receptors were collected from a man between 35 and 55 years old in good health. The CDR3 runs from the conserved cysteine through the conserved F or W. D genes are given only for firm matches. Size is omitted from some rows. Given values are once, few, many or a class for expanded clones.

CDR3 DNA: TGTGCCAGCAGTTTAGGGGTCTACACCGGGGAGCTGTTTTTT
CDR3 protein: CASSLGVYTGELFF
J gene: TRBJ2-2
clone size: -
V gene: TRBV27
D gene: -

CDR3 DNA: TGTGCCAGCAGTCCTCCCGGGCTACAGCCCCAGCATTTT
CDR3 protein: CASSPPGLQPQHF
J gene: TRBJ1-5
clone size: -
V gene: TRBV27
D gene: -

CDR3 DNA: TGTGCCAGCAGTACGGACAGGACCCAGTACTTC
CDR3 protein: CASSTDRTQYF
J gene: TRBJ2-5
clone size: -
V gene: TRBV28
D gene: -

CDR3 DNA: TGTGCCAGCAGTTTGCGAAGAGGCAATGAGCAGTTCTTC
CDR3 protein: CASSLRRGNEQFF
J gene: TRBJ2-1
clone size: -
V gene: TRBV12-3/TRBV12-4
D gene: -

CDR3 DNA: TGTGCCAGCAGCGGAGGACAGGAAATCTCTGGAAACACCATATATTTT
CDR3 protein: CASSGGQEISGNTIYF
J gene: TRBJ1-3
clone size: -
V gene: TRBV9
D gene: TRBD1

CDR3 DNA: TGCAGTGCTAGAGATCAAGGGGGGCAGTATTTT
CDR3 protein: CSARDQGGQYF
J gene: TRBJ2-3
clone size: -
V gene: TRBV20-1
D gene: -

CDR3 DNA: TGTGCCAGCAGCCTAGGGGGGCGCGAGACCCAGTACTTC
CDR3 protein: CASSLGGRETQYF
J gene: TRBJ2-5
clone size: once
V gene: TRBV14
D gene: -

CDR3 DNA: TGTGCCAGCAGATCCGGACAGGGCGATACGCAGTATTTT
CDR3 protein: CASRSGQGDTQYF
J gene: TRBJ2-3
clone size: -
V gene: TRBV12-3/TRBV12-4
D gene: TRBD1

CDR3 DNA: TGTGCCAGCAGTTACAGCCCCGGGGAGCTGTTTTTT
CDR3 protein: CASSYSPGELFF
J gene: TRBJ2-2
clone size: -
V gene: TRBV6-5
D gene: -

CDR3 DNA: TGTGCCAGCAGTGAAGGACTAGGGACTAATGTTGAGCAGTACTTC
CDR3 protein: CASSEGLGTNVEQYF
J gene: TRBJ2-7
clone size: -
V gene: TRBV25-1
D gene: TRBD2

CDR3 DNA: TGTGCCAGCAGCAAGGGGAATATGGTGGAGACCCAGTACTTC
CDR3 protein: CASSKGNMVETQYF
J gene: TRBJ2-5
clone size: -
V gene: TRBV7-3
D gene: -

CDR3 DNA: TGCGCCAGCAGGGACAGGGGGACCGGGGAGCTGTTTTTT
CDR3 protein: CASRDRGTGELFF
J gene: TRBJ2-2
clone size: -
V gene: TRBV10-2
D gene: TRBD1

CDR3 DNA: TGTGCCAGCAGCCCCCCGGGGGTGAGCGGCTACACCTTC
CDR3 protein: CASSPPGVSGYTF
J gene: TRBJ1-2
clone size: -
V gene: TRBV9
D gene: -

CDR3 DNA: TGTGCCATCAGGTCCGGACAGGGGGCCACCGGGGAGCTGTTTTTT
CDR3 protein: CAIRSGQGATGELFF
J gene: TRBJ2-2
clone size: -
V gene: TRBV10-3
D gene: TRBD1

CDR3 DNA: TGTGCCAGCTCACCAAGGGAAGGGACGAACTCTGGAAACACCATATATTTT
CDR3 protein: CASSPREGTNSGNTIYF
J gene: TRBJ1-3
clone size: -
V gene: TRBV18
D gene: -

CDR3 DNA: TGTGCCAGCAGCTTAAGCGGGGGGGGTGGTTCACCCCTCCACTTT
CDR3 protein: CASSLSGGGGSPLHF
J gene: TRBJ1-6
clone size: -
V gene: TRBV7-9
D gene: -

CDR3 DNA: TGTGCCAGCAGCTTCGGGACAGGACGCGAGCAGTACTTC
CDR3 protein: CASSFGTGREQYF
J gene: TRBJ2-7
clone size: -
V gene: TRBV9
D gene: TRBD1

CDR3 DNA: TGTGCCAGCAGTGAAGGACACGGCTATGGCTACACCTTC
CDR3 protein: CASSEGHGYGYTF
J gene: TRBJ1-2
clone size: -
V gene: TRBV2
D gene: -

CDR3 DNA: TGTGCCAGCAGCTTGGAACCCCAGGGGACGAACACCGGGGAGCTGTTTTTT
CDR3 protein: CASSLEPQGTNTGELFF
J gene: TRBJ2-2
clone size: -
V gene: TRBV5-6
D gene: -

CDR3 DNA: TGTGCCAGCAGCCAAGAATTACTAGCAGGCACAGATACGCAGTATTTT
CDR3 protein: CASSQELLAGTDTQYF
J gene: TRBJ2-3
clone size: -
V gene: TRBV4-2
D gene: -

CDR3 DNA: TGCGCCAGCAGCCCTGGGAGAGGAGTCGCAACCGGGGAGCTGTTTTTT
CDR3 protein: CASSPGRGVATGELFF
J gene: TRBJ2-2
clone size: -
V gene: TRBV5-1
D gene: -

CDR3 DNA: TGTGCCGCCACCCGTCAGTCAGATACGCAGTATTTT
CDR3 protein: CAATRQSDTQYF
J gene: TRBJ2-3
clone size: -
V gene: TRBV5-5
D gene: -

CDR3 DNA: TGTGCCAGCAGCTTAGTAGGAACACTATCACCCCTCCACTTT
CDR3 protein: CASSLVGTLSPLHF
J gene: TRBJ1-6
clone size: -
V gene: TRBV7-9
D gene: -

CDR3 DNA: TGTGCCAGCAGCCTCCCGGGACAGGGGAGTGAAAAACTGTTTTTT
CDR3 protein: CASSLPGQGSEKLFF
J gene: TRBJ1-4
clone size: -
V gene: TRBV5-4
D gene: TRBD1

CDR3 DNA: TGTGCCTGGAGTAAGGGGAGACAGGGGCGGGACGAGCAGTACTTC
CDR3 protein: CAWSKGRQGRDEQYF
J gene: TRBJ2-7
clone size: -
V gene: TRBV30
D gene: TRBD1

CDR3 DNA: TGTGCCAGCACTTCAGCGCAAGATGAAGCTTTCTTT
CDR3 protein: CASTSAQDEAFF
J gene: TRBJ1-1
clone size: -
V gene: TRBV2
D gene: -

CDR3 DNA: TGTGCCACCAGTGGGCCACGGAGGGGAAACCCCGCCAACGTCCTGACTTTC
CDR3 protein: CATSGPRRGNPANVLTF
J gene: TRBJ2-6
clone size: -
V gene: TRBV24-1
D gene: -

CDR3 DNA: TGTGCCAGCAGCAAGGTTACAAGTTTAGATACGCAGTATTTT
CDR3 protein: CASSKVTSLDTQYF
J gene: TRBJ2-3
clone size: -
V gene: TRBV21-1
D gene: -

CDR3 DNA: TGTGCCAGCAGCCTCAGGGACTACGAGCAGTACTTC
CDR3 protein: CASSLRDYEQYF
J gene: TRBJ2-7
clone size: -
V gene: TRBV7-9
D gene: -

CDR3 DNA: TGTGCCTGGAGTGTCGGGGACAGGGGGGTAAATCAGCCCCAGCATTTT
CDR3 protein: CAWSVGDRGVNQPQHF
J gene: TRBJ1-5
clone size: -
V gene: TRBV30
D gene: TRBD1

CDR3 DNA: TGTGCCAGCAGTTTGGTCGCCACTGAAGCTTTCTTT
CDR3 protein: CASSLVATEAFF
J gene: TRBJ1-1
clone size: -
V gene: TRBV12-3/TRBV12-4
D gene: -

CDR3 DNA: TGCGCCAGCAGCTATAGCGGGAGGGCCGCCTACGAGCAGTACTTC
CDR3 protein: CASSYSGRAAYEQYF
J gene: TRBJ2-7
clone size: -
V gene: TRBV5-1
D gene: TRBD2

CDR3 DNA: TGTGCCACCAGTGATGCCGGGACTAATAACGCGCAGTATTTT
CDR3 protein: CATSDAGTNNAQYF
J gene: TRBJ2-3
clone size: -
V gene: TRBV24-1
D gene: TRBD2

CDR3 DNA: TGTGCCAGCAGTCCTTCCGACAGGGAAGATGAAAAACTGTTTTTT
CDR3 protein: CASSPSDREDEKLFF
J gene: TRBJ1-4
clone size: once
V gene: TRBV5-8
D gene: TRBD1

CDR3 DNA: TGTGCCAGCAGTCGGGACAGCGACAGTGAAGCTTTCTTT
CDR3 protein: CASSRDSDSEAFF
J gene: TRBJ1-1
clone size: -
V gene: TRBV6-4
D gene: TRBD1

CDR3 DNA: TGTGCCACCAGTGATCCGAGGAGCGGGGCCTACGAGCAGTACTTC
CDR3 protein: CATSDPRSGAYEQYF
J gene: TRBJ2-7
clone size: -
V gene: TRBV24-1
D gene: TRBD2

CDR3 DNA: TGTGCCAGCGGACAGGGAAGGACAGATACGCAGTATTTT
CDR3 protein: CASGQGRTDTQYF
J gene: TRBJ2-3
clone size: -
V gene: TRBV6-6
D gene: TRBD1

CDR3 DNA: TGTGCCAGCTCACCAGGAAAGGGCAGGGCGAACTATGGCTACACCTTC
CDR3 protein: CASSPGKGRANYGYTF
J gene: TRBJ1-2
clone size: -
V gene: TRBV18
D gene: -

CDR3 DNA: TGTGCCAGCAGTTTGGGACAGGGTGGCACTGAAGCTTTCTTT
CDR3 protein: CASSLGQGGTEAFF
J gene: TRBJ1-1
clone size: few
V gene: TRBV6-6
D gene: TRBD1

CDR3 DNA: TGTGCCAGCAGCTCGATTATCACCGGGGAGCTGTTTTTT
CDR3 protein: CASSSIITGELFF
J gene: TRBJ2-2
clone size: -
V gene: TRBV13
D gene: -

CDR3 DNA: TGTGCCAGCAGTTCCCTGGGGGCCAGGGAGGTTTTT
CDR3 protein: CASSSLGAREVF
J gene: TRBJ1-4
clone size: -
V gene: TRBV28
D gene: -

CDR3 DNA: TGTGCCAGCAGACTCCGTACAGGGGTGAACACTGAAGCTTTCTTT
CDR3 protein: CASRLRTGVNTEAFF
J gene: TRBJ1-1
clone size: -
V gene: TRBV6-5
D gene: TRBD1

CDR3 DNA: TGTGCCGGGCGGAGCTCTGGGGCCAACGTCCTGACTTTC
CDR3 protein: CAGRSSGANVLTF
J gene: TRBJ2-6
clone size: -
V gene: TRBV5-8
D gene: -

CDR3 DNA: TGCGCCAGCAGCTTGAGACTAGCGGGAGCCCACGAGCAGTACTTC
CDR3 protein: CASSLRLAGAHEQYF
J gene: TRBJ2-7
clone size: -
V gene: TRBV5-1
D gene: TRBD2

CDR3 DNA: TGTGCCAGCAGCTACGGGTCTAACACTGAAGCTTTCTTT
CDR3 protein: CASSYGSNTEAFF
J gene: TRBJ1-1
clone size: once
V gene: TRBV13
D gene: -

CDR3 DNA: TGTGCCAGCACTGGGGAATACAATGAGCAGTTCTTC
CDR3 protein: CASTGEYNEQFF
J gene: TRBJ2-1
clone size: -
V gene: TRBV25-1
D gene: -

CDR3 DNA: TGTGCCATCGCCCGTGAGATGGTGGGTCTTAGCAATCAGCCCCAGCATTTT
CDR3 protein: CAIAREMVGLSNQPQHF
J gene: TRBJ1-5
clone size: -
V gene: TRBV10-3
D gene: -

CDR3 DNA: TGTGCCAGCAGTTCTTACGGTCAGCCCCAGCATTTT
CDR3 protein: CASSSYGQPQHF
J gene: TRBJ1-5
clone size: -
V gene: TRBV27
D gene: -

CDR3 DNA: TGCAGCGTGTCGCCCTTTGGGACAGGGAAGACCTACGAGCAGTACTTC
CDR3 protein: CSVSPFGTGKTYEQYF
J gene: TRBJ2-7
clone size: -
V gene: TRBV29-1
D gene: TRBD1

CDR3 DNA: TGTGCCAGCAGCTTAGCGCTGGGAGGACAGGGGGGCCACGAGCAGTACTTC
CDR3 protein: CASSLALGGQGGHEQYF
J gene: TRBJ2-7
clone size: -
V gene: TRBV7-2
D gene: TRBD1

CDR3 DNA: TGTGCCAGCAGTTACTCGATAGGGGCGTGGGAGCAGTACTTC
CDR3 protein: CASSYSIGAWEQYF
J gene: TRBJ2-7
clone size: -
V gene: TRBV6-7
D gene: -

CDR3 DNA: TGTGCCACCAGCAGAGTAACAGGGGTAGCAAACGAGCAGTACTTC
CDR3 protein: CATSRVTGVANEQYF
J gene: TRBJ2-7
clone size: once
V gene: TRBV15
D gene: TRBD1

CDR3 DNA: TGTGCCAGCAGCTTAAGTCGGGACGGGGCCAATCAGCCCCAGCATTTT
CDR3 protein: CASSLSRDGANQPQHF
J gene: TRBJ1-5
clone size: -
V gene: TRBV7-2
D gene: -

CDR3 DNA: TGTGCCAGCTCAGACCAGGAAAGAAGGGGGGTGCGTACTGAAGCTTTCTTT
CDR3 protein: CASSDQERRGVRTEAFF
J gene: TRBJ1-1
clone size: -
V gene: TRBV18
D gene: -

CDR3 DNA: TGCGCCAGCAGTGACGGGACTGAAGCTTTCTTT
CDR3 protein: CASSDGTEAFF
J gene: TRBJ1-1
clone size: -
V gene: TRBV10-2
D gene: -

CDR3 DNA: TGCAGTGCTAGTGCCAGACTAGCGGGAGAAATAGGCGGGGAGCTGTTTTTT
CDR3 protein: CSASARLAGEIGGELFF
J gene: TRBJ2-2
clone size: -
V gene: TRBV20-1
D gene: TRBD2

CDR3 DNA: TGTGCCAGCAGCCAAGAAGACCTGTTTATGGGCGGGAGGGCCTTCGGGGAGCTGTTTTTT
CDR3 protein: CASSQEDLFMGGRAFGELFF
J gene: TRBJ2-2
clone size: -
V gene: TRBV3-1/TRBV3-2
D gene: TRBD2